These 16 T cell receptor beta chains originate from one sample sequenced in a study of CD39 and CD103 CD8 tumor-infiltrating T cells. The repertoire was sequenced with immunoSEQ multiplex PCR; TCRdb's copy has only in-frame clones and lacks some. The sample includes more than 1,500 clones, nearly 75% of them seen just once. The sequenced sample was CD39- CD103- CD8+ T cells sorted from the tumor. Noted subset: CD103-CD39- double-negative CD45RA- CD8 T cells. Receptor source: a human donor with head and neck squamous cell carcinoma.

The chain uses TRBV5-1 and TRBJ2-7; D not resolved. Trimming removed 0 bases at V and 2 bases at J, with 0 bases between. The CDR3 runs 11 residues. Germline V gene lookup returns CDR1 SGHRS and CDR2 YFSETQ. For the CDR3, the DNA is TGCGCCAGCAGCTTGGCCTACGAGCAGTACTTC. Translated, it gives CASSLAYEQYF.

V is TRBV5-5 and J is TRBJ1-2, with D uncertain. The germline V gene has CDR1 SGHKS and CDR2 YYEKEE (reference sequence). The CDR3 covers 15 residues. The germline V and J ends were trimmed by 0 bases and 0 bases, with 9 bases remaining between them. The CDR3 loop is CASSLEGWSNYGYTF. The CDR3 DNA reads as TGTGCCAGCAGCTTGGAAGGCTGGTCTAACTATGGCTACACCTTC.

The chain combines TRBV5-6 with TRBJ1-1; D possibly corresponds to TRBD1 (6 bases). Between the trimmed V and J ends, which lost 0 bases and 1 base, there was a span of 16 bases. The CDR3 totals 17 residues. The germline V gene encodes CDR1 SGHDT and CDR2 YYEEEE. The CDR3 here is CASSLARGWGANTEAFF. Here the CDR3 DNA reads TGTGCCAGCAGCTTGGCACGAGGTTGGGGGGCGAACACTGAAGCTTTCTTT.

The rearrangement uses TRBV5-7 and TRBJ2-6, with unresolved D. TRBV5-7 is marked as an open reading frame, function uncertain. Trimming left V 7 bases short and J 5 bases short, with 19 bases between. The CDR3 spans 16 residues. CDR3 region: CASQTRVQSRANVLTF. The CDR3 DNA reads as TGTGCCAGCCAGACCCGCGTACAAAGTCGGGCCAACGTCCTGACTTTC.

The V gene is TRBV13, the J gene TRBJ2-1, with a weak D call TRBD2 (5 bases). The ends were cut back, 2 bases at V and 0 bases at J, with 8 bases in the middle. From germline, CDR1 is PRHDT and CDR2 FYEKMQ (reference sequence). The CDR3 runs 15 residues. The CDR3 DNA reads as TGTGCCAGCAGCTTAAGCGGATACTCCTACAATGAGCAGTTCTTC. Its translation: CASSLSGYSYNEQFF.

This clone was observed a single time. CDR3 sequence reads: CSVEDSLSGYEQYF. In DNA form, the CDR3 reads TGCAGCGTTGAAGATTCTCTTTCGGGCTACGAGCAGTACTTC. This chain uses TRBV29-1 with TRBJ2-7; D not certain. The V gene lost 0 bases and the J gene lost 3 bases, with 12 bases spanning the gap. CDR3 size: 14 residues. The germline V gene encodes CDR1 SQVTM and CDR2 ANQGSEA.

The rearrangement joins TRBV6-4 to TRBJ2-2; D might be TRBD2 (5 bases). CDR3 length: 13 residues. V was trimmed by 6 bases and J by 5 bases, leaving 10 bases between them. The germline gives CDR1 MRHNA, CDR2 SNTAGT. CDR3 DNA sequence: TGTGCCAGCAGCGATAGCGAGACCGGGGAGCTGTTTTTT. Amino acids: CASSDSETGELFF.

The V gene is TRBV20-1, the J gene TRBJ2-7; D call uncertain. Germline V gives CDR1 DFQATT, CDR2 SNEGSKA (reference sequence). Trimming took off 6 bases at V and 2 bases at J, with 8 bases between the two ends. This CDR3 has 11 amino acids. CDR3 nucleotide sequence: TGCAGTGCCCCTTCCCCCTACGAGCAGTACTTC. Translating gives CSAPSPYEQYF.

V is TRBV9 and J is TRBJ1-1; D unresolved. This CDR3 has 15 residues. The V gene's germline CDR1 is SGDLS and CDR2 YYNGEE. Trimming cost V 4 bases and J 0 bases, with 13 bases left between them. In nucleotides, the CDR3 is TGTGCCAGCAGCAAAAGCGGAGGCATGAACACTGAAGCTTTCTTT. Translating it yields CASSKSGGMNTEAFF.

The chain links TRBV13 to TRBJ1-2, with D perhaps matching TRBD1 (6 bases). The CDR3 is 16 residues long. In germline, CDR1 is PRHDT, CDR2 FYEKMQ (reference sequence). Trimming cost V 4 bases and J 4 bases, with 19 bases left between them. The CDR3 spells CASSSSEWGRSYGYTF. The CDR3 DNA is TGTGCCAGCAGCTCCTCTGAATGGGGGCGCTCCTATGGCTACACCTTC.

This clone has only a few counts. Since a far larger clone is one base different, this is likely a read error. CDR3 in amino acids: CASSLGQPYEQYF. The CDR3 DNA reads TGTGCCAGCAGCTTAGGACAGCCCTACGAGCAGTACTTC. The chain combines TRBV11-1 with TRBJ2-7; tentative D call: TRBD1 (5 bases). The V end was cut by 1 base, the J end by 2 bases, with 6 bases between. The CDR3 contains 13 residues. Germline CDR1 SGHAT, CDR2 FQDESV (reference sequence).

This rearrangement joins TRBV5-4 to TRBJ2-2; TRBD1 matches 7 bases. The V and J ends lost 4 bases and 6 bases, in that order; junction bases with no gene match: 6. This CDR3 region has 14 residues. Germline CDR1 SGHNT, CDR2 YYREEE (reference sequence). CDR3 in amino acids: CASSPNTGAGELFF. In nucleotides, the CDR3 is TGTGCCAGCAGCCCAAACACAGGGGCCGGGGAGCTGTTTTTT. Together with reference TRBV5-4 and TRBJ2-2, the CDR3 gives the full variable domain: ETGVTQSPTHLIKTRGQQVTLRCSSQSGHNTVSWYQQALGQGPQFIFQYYREEENGRGNFPPRFSGLQFPNYSSELNVNALELDDSALYLCASSPNTGAGELFFGEGSRLTVL.

This clone was counted a few times. The chain carries TRBV28 and TRBJ1-5; D gene uncertain. CDR1 MDHEN and CDR2 SYDVKM come from the germline V gene. The CDR3 sequence is 11 residues long. Trimming took off 3 bases at V and 6 bases at J, with 3 bases between the two ends. CDR3 region: CASSFGQPQHF. The DNA for the CDR3 is TGTGCCAGCAGTTTCGGTCAGCCCCAGCATTTT. The full variable domain, its missing parts supplied by reference TRBV28 and TRBJ1-5, is DVKVTQSSRYLVKRTGEKVFLECVQDMDHENMFWYRQDPGLGLRLIYFSYDVKMKEKGDIPEGYSVSREKKERFSLILESASTNQTSMYLCASSFGQPQHFGDGTRLSIL.

The CDR3, as DNA: TGTGCCAGCAGTTTTTCCAGGGGGGTCACTGAAGCTTTCTTT. The encoded protein is CASSFSRGVTEAFF. J is TRBJ1-1 and V is TRBV27, with 7 bases aligning to TRBD1. J gave up 4 bases and V 3 bases, and 5 bases lay outside the gene matches. CDR1 is MNHEY and CDR2 is SMNVEV in the germline V gene (reference sequence). This CDR3 region has 14 residues.

The sample holds a few counts of this clone. The gene calls are TRBV28 and TRBJ2-1, with a possible D match to TRBD2 (6 bases). Germline values: CDR1 MDHEN, CDR2 SYDVKM. The germline V and J ends were trimmed by 4 bases and 1 base, with 14 bases remaining between them. The CDR3 covers 16 residues. The CDR3 loop is CASSSLLLASYNEQFF. The CDR3 DNA sequence: TGTGCCAGCAGTTCCCTCTTGCTAGCGTCCTACAATGAGCAGTTCTTC. Full variable domain (remainder filled in from reference TRBV28 and TRBJ2-1): DVKVTQSSRYLVKRTGEKVFLECVQDMDHENMFWYRQDPGLGLRLIYFSYDVKMKEKGDIPEGYSVSREKKERFSLILESASTNQTSMYLCASSSLLLASYNEQFFGPGTRLTVL.

The rearrangement uses TRBV27 and TRBJ1-4; no clear D gene. CDR3 length: 18 amino acids. CDR1 is MNHEY, CDR2 SMNVEV, per germline (reference sequence). V dropped 1 base and J dropped 0 bases, with 15 bases sitting between them. CDR3 bases: TGTGCCAGCAGTTTATATCCCCCCTTGGAAGCAACTAATGAAAAACTGTTTTTT. This encodes CASSLYPPLEATNEKLFF.